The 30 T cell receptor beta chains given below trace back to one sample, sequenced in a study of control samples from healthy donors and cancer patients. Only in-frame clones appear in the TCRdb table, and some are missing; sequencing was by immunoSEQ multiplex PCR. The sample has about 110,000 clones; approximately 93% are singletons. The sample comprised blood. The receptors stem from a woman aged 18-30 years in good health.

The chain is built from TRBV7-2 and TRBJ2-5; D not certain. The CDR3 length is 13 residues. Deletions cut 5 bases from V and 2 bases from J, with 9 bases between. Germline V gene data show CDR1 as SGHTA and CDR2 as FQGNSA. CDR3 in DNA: TGTGCCAGCAGCAGAGACATACAAGAGACCCAGTACTTC. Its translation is CASSRDIQETQYF.

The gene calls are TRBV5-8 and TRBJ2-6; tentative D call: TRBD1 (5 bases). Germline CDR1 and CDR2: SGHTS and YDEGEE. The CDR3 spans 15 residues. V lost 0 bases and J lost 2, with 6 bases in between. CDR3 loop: CASSLVGAGANVLTF. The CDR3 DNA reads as TGTGCCAGCAGCTTGGTAGGGGCTGGGGCCAACGTCCTGACTTTC.

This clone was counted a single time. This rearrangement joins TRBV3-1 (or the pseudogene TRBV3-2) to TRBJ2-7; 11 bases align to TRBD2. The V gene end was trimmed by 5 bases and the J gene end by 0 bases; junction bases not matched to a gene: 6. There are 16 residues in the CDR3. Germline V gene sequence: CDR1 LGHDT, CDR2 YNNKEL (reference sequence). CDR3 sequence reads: CASSGTSGPSSYEQYF. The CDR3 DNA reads TGTGCCAGCAGCGGGACTAGCGGTCCTAGCTCCTACGAGCAGTACTTC.

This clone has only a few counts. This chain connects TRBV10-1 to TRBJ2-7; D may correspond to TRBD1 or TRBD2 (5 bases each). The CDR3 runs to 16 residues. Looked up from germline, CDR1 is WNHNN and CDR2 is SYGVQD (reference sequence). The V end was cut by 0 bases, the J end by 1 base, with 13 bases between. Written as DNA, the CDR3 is TGCGCCAGCAGTGAGTCCTGTGGGGGAGTTTCCTACGAGCAGTACTTC. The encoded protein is CASSESCGGVSYEQYF.

In DNA, the CDR3 is TGTGCCAGCAGCCAACCAACGGCAACGTACAATGAGCAGTTCTTC. Translation gives CASSQPTATYNEQFF. This chain uses TRBV3-1 (or the pseudogene TRBV3-2) with TRBJ2-1; no definite D call. Trimming cost V 2 bases and J 4 bases, with 12 bases left between them. Germline V gene lookup returns CDR1 LGHDT and CDR2 YNNKEL (reference sequence). The CDR3 is 15 residues long.

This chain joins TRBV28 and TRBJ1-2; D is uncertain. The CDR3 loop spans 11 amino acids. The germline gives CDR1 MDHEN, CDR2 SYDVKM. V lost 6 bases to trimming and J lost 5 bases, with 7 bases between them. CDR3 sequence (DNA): TGTGCCAGCAGATCGATTTATGGCTACACCTTC. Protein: CASRSIYGYTF.

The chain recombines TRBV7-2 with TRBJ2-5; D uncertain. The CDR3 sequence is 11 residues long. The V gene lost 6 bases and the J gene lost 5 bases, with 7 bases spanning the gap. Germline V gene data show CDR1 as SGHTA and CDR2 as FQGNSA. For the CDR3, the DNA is TGTGCCAGCAGGGCCGGGGAGACCCAGTACTTC. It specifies CASRAGETQYF. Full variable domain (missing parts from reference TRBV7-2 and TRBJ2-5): GAGVSQSPSNKVTEKGKDVELRCDPISGHTALYWYRQSLGQGLEFLIYFQGNSAPDKSGLPSDRFSAERTGGSVSTLTIQRTQQEDSAVYLCASRAGETQYFGPGTRLLVL.

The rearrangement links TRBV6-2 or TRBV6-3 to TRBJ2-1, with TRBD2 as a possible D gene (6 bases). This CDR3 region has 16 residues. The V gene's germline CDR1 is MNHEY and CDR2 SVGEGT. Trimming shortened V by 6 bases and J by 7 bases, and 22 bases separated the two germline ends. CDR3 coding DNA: TGTGCCAGCAGCCGGAGGGCAGGTCGGTTTGGGAATGAGCAGTTCTTC. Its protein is CASSRRAGRFGNEQFF.

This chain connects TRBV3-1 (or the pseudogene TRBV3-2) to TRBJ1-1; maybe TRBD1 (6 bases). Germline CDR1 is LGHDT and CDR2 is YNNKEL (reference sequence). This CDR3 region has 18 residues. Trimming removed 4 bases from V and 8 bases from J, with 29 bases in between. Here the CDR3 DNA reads TGTGCCAGCAGCCTCCATCACGGGGGGCTGGAGGTTATAGAGGAAGCTTTCTTT. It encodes CASSLHHGGLEVIEEAFF.

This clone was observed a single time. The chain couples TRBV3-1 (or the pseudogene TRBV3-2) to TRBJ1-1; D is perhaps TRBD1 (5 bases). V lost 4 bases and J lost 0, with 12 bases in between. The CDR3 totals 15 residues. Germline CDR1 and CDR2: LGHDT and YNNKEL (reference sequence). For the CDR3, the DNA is TGTGCCAGCAGCCCAGCTTGGGGGGTGAACACTGAAGCTTTCTTT. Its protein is CASSPAWGVNTEAFF.

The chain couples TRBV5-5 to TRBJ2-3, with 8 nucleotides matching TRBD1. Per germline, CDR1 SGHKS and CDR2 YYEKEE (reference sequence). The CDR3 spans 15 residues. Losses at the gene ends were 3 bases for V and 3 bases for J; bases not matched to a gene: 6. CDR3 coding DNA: TGTGCCAGCAGCTACCGGACAGGGCTGACAGATACGCAGTATTTT. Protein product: CASSYRTGLTDTQYF.

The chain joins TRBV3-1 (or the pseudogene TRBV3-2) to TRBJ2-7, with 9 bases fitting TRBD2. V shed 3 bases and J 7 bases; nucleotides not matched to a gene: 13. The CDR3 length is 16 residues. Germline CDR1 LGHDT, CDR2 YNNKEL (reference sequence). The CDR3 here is CASSQGLASLAREQYF. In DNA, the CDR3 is TGTGCCAGCAGCCAGGGACTAGCCTCCCTTGCAAGAGAGCAGTACTTC.

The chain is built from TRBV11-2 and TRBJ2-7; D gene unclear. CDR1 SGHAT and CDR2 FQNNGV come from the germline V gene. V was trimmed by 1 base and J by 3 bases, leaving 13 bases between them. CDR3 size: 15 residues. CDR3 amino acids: CASSLGSSPNYEQYF. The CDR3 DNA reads TGTGCCAGCAGCTTAGGGAGTAGCCCAAACTACGAGCAGTACTTC.

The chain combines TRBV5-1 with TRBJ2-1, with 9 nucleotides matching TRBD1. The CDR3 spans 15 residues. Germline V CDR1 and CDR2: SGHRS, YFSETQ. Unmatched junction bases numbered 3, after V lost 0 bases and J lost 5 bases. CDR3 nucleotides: TGCGCCAGCAGCTTGGCCGGGACAGGGAACAATGAGCAGTTCTTC. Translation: CASSLAGTGNNEQFF.

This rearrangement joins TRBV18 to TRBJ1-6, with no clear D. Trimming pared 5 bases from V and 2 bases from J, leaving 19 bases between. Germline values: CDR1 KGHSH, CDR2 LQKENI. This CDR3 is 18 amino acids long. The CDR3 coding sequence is TGTGCCAGCTCATTCAGGCGGGTCCCGGGGACCTATAATTCACCCCTCCACTTT. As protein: CASSFRRVPGTYNSPLHF.

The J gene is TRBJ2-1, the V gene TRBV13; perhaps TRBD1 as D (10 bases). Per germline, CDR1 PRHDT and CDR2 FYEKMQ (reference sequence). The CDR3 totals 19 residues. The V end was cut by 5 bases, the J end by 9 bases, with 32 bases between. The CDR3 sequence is CASSTRQGAMREGRSEQFF. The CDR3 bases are TGTGCCAGCAGCACCCGACAGGGGGCGATGCGGGAGGGCCGTAGTGAGCAGTTCTTC. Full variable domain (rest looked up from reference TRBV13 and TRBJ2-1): AAGVIQSPRHLIKEKRETATLKCYPIPRHDTVYWYQQGPGQDPQFLISFYEKMQSDKGSIPDRFSAQQFSDYHSELNMSSLELGDSALYFCASSTRQGAMREGRSEQFFGPGTRLTVL.

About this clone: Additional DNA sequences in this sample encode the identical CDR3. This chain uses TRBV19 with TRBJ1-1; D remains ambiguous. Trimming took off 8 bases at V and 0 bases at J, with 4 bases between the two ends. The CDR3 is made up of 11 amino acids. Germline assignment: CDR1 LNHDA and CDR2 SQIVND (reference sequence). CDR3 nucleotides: TGTGCCAGTTATATGAACACTGAAGCTTTCTTT. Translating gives CASYMNTEAFF.

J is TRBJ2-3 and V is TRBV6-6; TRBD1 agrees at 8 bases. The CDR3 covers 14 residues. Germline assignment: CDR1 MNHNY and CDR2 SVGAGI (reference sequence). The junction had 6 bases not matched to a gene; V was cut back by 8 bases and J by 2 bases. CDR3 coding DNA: TGTGCCAGCGTCCGACAGGGGAACACAGATACGCAGTATTTT. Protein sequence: CASVRQGNTDTQYF.

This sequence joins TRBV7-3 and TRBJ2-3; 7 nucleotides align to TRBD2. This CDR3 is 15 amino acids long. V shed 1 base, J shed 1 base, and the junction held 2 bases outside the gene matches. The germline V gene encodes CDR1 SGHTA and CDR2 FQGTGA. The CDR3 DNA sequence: TGTGCCAGCAGCTTAAGGGGGGGAGGCACAGATACGCAGTATTTT. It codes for CASSLRGGGTDTQYF.

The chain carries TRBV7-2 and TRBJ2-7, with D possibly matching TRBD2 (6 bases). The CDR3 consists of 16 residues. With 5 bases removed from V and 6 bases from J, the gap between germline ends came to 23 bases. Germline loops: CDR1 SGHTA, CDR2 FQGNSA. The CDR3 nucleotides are TGTGCCAGCAGCCCCCGACAAGGTGGAGGGATTCTCGAGCAGTACTTC. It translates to CASSPRQGGGILEQYF.

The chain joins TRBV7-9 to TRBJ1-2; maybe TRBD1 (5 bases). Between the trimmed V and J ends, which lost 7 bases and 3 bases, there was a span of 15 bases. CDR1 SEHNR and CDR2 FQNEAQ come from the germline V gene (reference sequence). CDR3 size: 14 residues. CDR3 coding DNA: TGTGCCAGCAACTCTCTGCAGGGAGACTATGGCTACACCTTC. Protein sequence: CASNSLQGDYGYTF.

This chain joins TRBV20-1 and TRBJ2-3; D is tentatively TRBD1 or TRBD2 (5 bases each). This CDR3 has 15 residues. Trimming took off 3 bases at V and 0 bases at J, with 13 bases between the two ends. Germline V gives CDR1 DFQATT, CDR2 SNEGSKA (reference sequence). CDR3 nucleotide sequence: TGCAGTGCTAGTAGACAGCGGACTAGCACAGATACGCAGTATTTT. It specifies CSASRQRTSTDTQYF.

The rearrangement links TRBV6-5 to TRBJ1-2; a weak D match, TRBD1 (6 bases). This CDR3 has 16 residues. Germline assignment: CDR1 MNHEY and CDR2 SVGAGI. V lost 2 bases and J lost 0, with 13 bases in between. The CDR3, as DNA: TGTGCCAGCAGTTACCGCTGGGGGGCGGCTAACTATGGCTACACCTTC. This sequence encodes CASSYRWGAANYGYTF.

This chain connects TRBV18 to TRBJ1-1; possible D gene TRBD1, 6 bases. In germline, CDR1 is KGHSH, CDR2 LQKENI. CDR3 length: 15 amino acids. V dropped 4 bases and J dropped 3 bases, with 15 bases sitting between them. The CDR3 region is CASSRDRWTDTEAFF. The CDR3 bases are TGTGCCAGCTCACGAGACCGATGGACAGACACTGAAGCTTTCTTT.

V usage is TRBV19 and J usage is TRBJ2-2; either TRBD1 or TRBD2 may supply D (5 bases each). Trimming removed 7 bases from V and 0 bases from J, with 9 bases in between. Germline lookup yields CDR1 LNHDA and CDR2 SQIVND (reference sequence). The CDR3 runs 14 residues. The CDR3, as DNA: TGTGCCAGTAAGGGGACGGCGAACACCGGGGAGCTGTTTTTT. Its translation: CASKGTANTGELFF.

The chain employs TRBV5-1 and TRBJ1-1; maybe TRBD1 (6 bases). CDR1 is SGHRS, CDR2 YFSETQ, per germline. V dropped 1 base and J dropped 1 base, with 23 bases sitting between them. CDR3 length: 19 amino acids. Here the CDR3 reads CASSLWGGRELLRNTEAFF. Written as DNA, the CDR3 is TGCGCCAGCAGCTTGTGGGGGGGCCGGGAGTTGTTGCGGAACACTGAAGCTTTCTTT.

CDR3: CASSFSGQGNSPLHF. The CDR3 coding sequence is TGTGCCAGCAGTTTCTCCGGACAGGGAAATTCACCCCTCCACTTT. This chain links TRBV27 with TRBJ1-6; TRBD1 matches 8 bases. V lost 3 bases and J lost 7; bases outside the gene matches: 5. This CDR3 spans 15 amino acids. CDR1 MNHEY and CDR2 SMNVEV come from the germline V gene (reference sequence).

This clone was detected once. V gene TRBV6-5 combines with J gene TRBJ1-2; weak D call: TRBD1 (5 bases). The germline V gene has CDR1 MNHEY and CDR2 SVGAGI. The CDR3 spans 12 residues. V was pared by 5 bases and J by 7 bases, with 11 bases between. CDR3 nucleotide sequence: TGTGCCAGCAGTCCTCCGGGACGTGGCTACACCTTC. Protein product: CASSPPGRGYTF.

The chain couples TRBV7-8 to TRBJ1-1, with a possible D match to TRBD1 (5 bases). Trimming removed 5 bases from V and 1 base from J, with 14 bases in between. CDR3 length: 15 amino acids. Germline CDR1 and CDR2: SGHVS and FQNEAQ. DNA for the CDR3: TGTGCCAGCAGCCCAAGATGGGGCAGGAACACTGAAGCTTTCTTT. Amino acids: CASSPRWGRNTEAFF. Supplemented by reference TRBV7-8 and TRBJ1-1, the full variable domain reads GAGVSQSPRYKVAKRGQDVALRCDPISGHVSLFWYQQALGQGPEFLTYFQNEAQLDKSGLPSDRFFAERPEGSVSTLKIQRTQQEDSAVYLCASSPRWGRNTEAFFGQGTRLTVV.

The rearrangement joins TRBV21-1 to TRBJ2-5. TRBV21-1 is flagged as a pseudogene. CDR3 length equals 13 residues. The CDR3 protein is CASRTVGQETQYF. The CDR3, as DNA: TGTGCCAGCAGAACGGTAGGCCAAGAGACCCAGTACTTC.